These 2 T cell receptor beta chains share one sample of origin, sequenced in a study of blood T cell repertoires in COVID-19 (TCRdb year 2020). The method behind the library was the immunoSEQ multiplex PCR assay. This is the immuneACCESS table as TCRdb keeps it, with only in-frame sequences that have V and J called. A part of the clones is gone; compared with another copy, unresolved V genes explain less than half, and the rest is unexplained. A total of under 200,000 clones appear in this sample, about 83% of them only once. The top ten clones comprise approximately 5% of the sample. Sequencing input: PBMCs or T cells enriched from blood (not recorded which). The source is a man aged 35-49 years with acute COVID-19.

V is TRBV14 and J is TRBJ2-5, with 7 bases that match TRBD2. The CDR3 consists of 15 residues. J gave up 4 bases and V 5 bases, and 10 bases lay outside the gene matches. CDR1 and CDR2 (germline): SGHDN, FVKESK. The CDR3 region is CASSDGLVSRETQYF. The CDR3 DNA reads TGTGCCAGCAGCGACGGACTAGTGTCGAGAGAGACCCAGTACTTC.

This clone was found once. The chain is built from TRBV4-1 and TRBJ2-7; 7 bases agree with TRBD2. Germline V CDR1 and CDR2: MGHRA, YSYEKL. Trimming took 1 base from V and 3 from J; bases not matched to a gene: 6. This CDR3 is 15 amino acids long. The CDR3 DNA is TGCGCCAGCAGCCAAGTGGGGAGGGATAGCTACGAGCAGTACTTC. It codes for CASSQVGRDSYEQYF.